The sequence of this T cell receptor (beta chain) was determined in a study of T cell repertoires in cytomegalovirus infection (dated by TCRdb to between 2018 and 2020). A note on the overall study: Peptide stimulations targeted recently identified HLA-C-restricted CMV epitopes, whose presentation resists viral immunomodulation, together with well-studied HLA-B-restricted epitopes. The HLA type of each donor mattered for the analysis, because public TCR beta signatures pointed to carriage of CMV infection along with the matching HLA type. Study-wide findings and limitations: Carriers of CMV infection plus the relevant HLA type were discriminated by the cumulative frequency of public TCR beta family members in the study cohort and in an independent approximately 400-donor cohort. In the ex vivo response, HLA-C-restricted CMV-specific TCR beta clonotypes were dominant, and in two of eight donors the single most frequent clonotype came from this HLA-C-restricted group.

This clonotype was observed a handful of times. It has no known antigen specificity. The sample holds no much larger clone one base away, and base qualities are not on file. This specimen's treatment or condition label, interpreted: in vitro stimulation with specific CMV peptide epitopes to enrich CMV-specific T cells. Sequencing took place on an Illumina HiSeq 1500. TCRdb trimmed public reads at Q25 via fastp, called clones via MiXCR and kept in-frame beta chains. Rows matching on CDR3 protein sequence are summarized as one entry with the most common DNA and genes. The sample contains about a million distinct CDR3 sequences, around 30% of them found a single time. Clones ranked in the top ten supply roughly an eighth of the sample. The sample consisted of cultured CD8+ T cells from PBMCs, taken from culture after CMV antigen stimulation. This clonotype was obtained from a human donor in good health (CMV status not recorded). Some clones in this sample may be carry-over from other donors' samples.

The nucleotide sequence reads as follows: TGTGCCAGCAGAACCCAGGGAACTAACTATGGCTACACCTTC. It specifies CASRTQGTNYGYTF. The V and J segments used are TRBV27 and TRBJ1-2; TRBD1 might be the D gene, on 5 matching bases. Taken from the germline V gene (reference sequence), the CDR1 and CDR2 loops are MNHEY and SMNVEV. V lost 6 bases and J lost 0 bases; the stretch between them is 11 bases long. From the cysteine up to the phenylalanine, the CDR3 has a length of 14 residues. The sequence is cut down to CDR3 DNA, 42 bases in frame from base 1.